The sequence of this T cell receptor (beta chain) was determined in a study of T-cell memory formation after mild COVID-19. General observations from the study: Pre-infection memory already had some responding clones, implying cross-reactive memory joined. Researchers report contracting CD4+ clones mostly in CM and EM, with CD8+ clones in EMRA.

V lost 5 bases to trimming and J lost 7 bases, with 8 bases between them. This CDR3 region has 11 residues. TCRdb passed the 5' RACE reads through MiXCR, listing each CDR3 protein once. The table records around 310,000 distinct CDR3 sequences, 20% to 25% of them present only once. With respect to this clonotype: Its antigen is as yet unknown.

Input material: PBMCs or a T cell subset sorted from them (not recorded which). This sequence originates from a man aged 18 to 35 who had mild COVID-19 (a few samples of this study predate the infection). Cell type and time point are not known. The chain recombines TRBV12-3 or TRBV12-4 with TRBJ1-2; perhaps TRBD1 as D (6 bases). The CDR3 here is CASSTGSGYTF. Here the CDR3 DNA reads TGTGCCAGCAGTACAGGGTCTGGCTACACCTTC.